This TCR beta chain was sequenced during a study of cytomegalovirus exposure and HLA in healthy donors. With respect to this clone: What it recognizes is unknown.

Findings and caveats of the study: The Asian-associated ancestry cluster reportedly had fewer N-insertions than the roughly 720-donor mean in a later analysis.

The CDR3 loop spans 14 amino acids. Germline lookup yields CDR1 MDHEN and CDR2 SYDVKM. Trimming pared 7 bases from V and 2 bases from J, leaving 12 bases between. PCR employed 60 Vbeta and 13 Jbeta primers. Repertoires were generated with immunoSEQ multiplex PCR, while TCRdb's copy carries only in-frame clones and drops some. Of 85,000 to 95,000 clones detected, 7.5% to 8.5% appear once; the ten largest clones hold about 2.3%. The sequenced material came from PBMCs. The sequence came from a man aged 50 to 59 in good health and CMV-seronegative. The J gene is TRBJ1-5, the V gene TRBV28; D is possibly TRBD1 (5 bases). CDR3 in amino acids: CASIGPGGNQPQHF. As DNA, the CDR3 is TGTGCCAGCATCGGACCGGGGGGCAATCAGCCCCAGCATTTT.